These 10 T cell receptor beta chains came from one sample sequenced in a study of cytotoxic CD8 clonotypes in ibrutinib-treated CLL. Clones were sequenced by immunoSEQ multiplex PCR, and TCRdb holds only the in-frame ones, with some missing. This sample has about 120,000 clones, with 58% found just once. This specimen consisted of PBMCs, obtained after 24 months of ibrutinib treatment. The receptors shown here come from a human donor with chronic lymphocytic leukemia.

The V and J genes are TRBV13 and TRBJ2-1; D may be TRBD1 (7 bases). The germline gives CDR1 PRHDT, CDR2 FYEKMQ (reference sequence). This CDR3 has 17 residues. The V end lost 4 bases, the J end lost 2 bases, and 18 bases lay between the germline ends. This CDR3 reads CASSSGPTGEAYNEQFF. In DNA form, the CDR3 reads TGTGCCAGCAGCTCAGGCCCCACAGGGGAGGCCTACAATGAGCAGTTCTTC.

V usage is TRBV6-6 and J usage is TRBJ1-2; TRBD1 matches at 9 bases. Germline V lookup: CDR1 MNHNY, CDR2 SVGAGI (reference sequence). CDR3 length: 15 amino acids. Trimming at V came to 4 bases and at J to 2 bases, leaving 5 bases not matched to a gene. The CDR3 region has the DNA TGTGCCAGCAGTTTATCGGGACAGGGAAACTATGGCTACACCTTC. Its protein is CASSLSGQGNYGYTF.

In this sample, this clone turned up a few times. This sequence joins TRBV19 and TRBJ1-1, with 8 bases matching TRBD1. The length of the CDR3 is 14 residues. Germline V gene lookup returns CDR1 LNHDA and CDR2 SQIVND (reference sequence). The V and J ends lost 5 bases and 5 bases, in that order; junction bases with no gene match: 7. This chain's CDR3 is CASSPRTGRTEAFF. The CDR3 DNA sequence: TGTGCCAGTAGTCCTCGGACAGGGAGGACTGAAGCTTTCTTT.

This chain joins TRBV5-1 and TRBJ2-3, with a weak D call TRBD1 (6 bases). Between the trimmed V and J ends, which lost 9 bases and 1 base, there was a span of 18 bases. The germline V gene has CDR1 SGHRS and CDR2 YFSETQ. This CDR3 region has 15 residues. The CDR3 protein is CATSTLPGGTDTQYF. The CDR3 DNA follows: TGCGCCACATCCACCCTGCCAGGGGGCACAGATACGCAGTATTTT. Supplemented by reference TRBV5-1 and TRBJ2-3, the full variable domain reads KAGVTQTPRYLIKTRGQQVTLSCSPISGHRSVSWYQQTPGQGLQFLFEYFSETQRNKGNFPGRFSGRQFSNSRSEMNVSTLELGDSALYLCATSTLPGGTDTQYFGPGTRLTVL.

This clone was seen only a few times. The sample carries other DNA sequences with the same CDR3. The rearrangement uses TRBV6-6 and TRBJ1-1, with 9 bases matching TRBD1. CDR3 length: 15 amino acids. CDR1 and CDR2 from the germline V gene are MNHNY and SVGAGI (reference sequence). Germline trimming cut 5 bases from V and 0 bases from J; bases unmatched to any gene: 4. The CDR3 region is CASSPGTGLNTEAFF. CDR3 nucleotide sequence: TGTGCCAGCAGTCCCGGGACAGGGTTGAACACTGAAGCTTTCTTT.

About this clone: Additional DNA sequences in this sample encode the identical CDR3. The V call is TRBV25-1, the J call TRBJ1-1; 8 nucleotides align to TRBD1. The V segment lost 6 bases and the J segment 4 bases; nucleotides outside the gene matches: 7. Germline-derived CDR1 and CDR2 are MGHDK and SYGVNS. The CDR3 totals 14 residues. This CDR3 is CASRDDRGGTEAFF. The CDR3 DNA sequence: TGTGCCAGCAGGGACGACAGGGGTGGCACTGAAGCTTTCTTT.

The gene calls are TRBV4-1 and TRBJ2-1; D remains unclear. Trimming stripped 0 bases from V and 10 bases from J, with 13 bases between. Germline V CDR1 and CDR2: MGHRA, YSYEKL. The CDR3 is 14 residues long. CDR3 protein: CASSQEYSLTEQFF. In DNA form, the CDR3 reads TGCGCCAGCAGCCAAGAATACAGTCTCACGGAGCAGTTCTTC.

This clone was found a few times. The rearrangement uses TRBV27 and TRBJ2-7; 10 nucleotides line up with TRBD1. Germline CDR1 reads MNHEY; CDR2 reads SMNVEV (reference sequence). The CDR3 is 19 amino acids. The V gene end was trimmed by 3 bases and the J gene end by 2 bases; junction bases not matched to a gene: 16. Written as DNA, the CDR3 is TGTGCCAGCAGTTTGGCCCCCGGGACAGGGGCCGTATGGGCCTACGAGCAGTACTTC. Protein sequence: CASSLAPGTGAVWAYEQYF.

This sequence joins TRBV9 and TRBJ2-7; weak D call: TRBD2 (5 bases). The CDR3 has 15 residues. The germline CDR1 and CDR2 sequences are SGDLS and YYNGEE. Trimming shortened V by 0 bases and J by 0 bases, and 10 bases separated the two germline ends. For the CDR3, the DNA is TGTGCCAGCAGCGTAGGAGGGCTGGGCTCCTACGAGCAGTACTTC. Its protein product is CASSVGGLGSYEQYF.

This chain uses TRBV10-3 with TRBJ2-3; TRBD2 is a possible D gene (5 bases). This CDR3 region has 13 residues. Trimming shortened V by 8 bases and J by 0 bases, and 9 bases separated the two germline ends. Germline V CDR1 and CDR2: ENHRY, SYGVKD. The CDR3 protein is CAIREASTDTQYF. DNA for the CDR3: TGTGCCATCCGGGAAGCTAGCACAGATACGCAGTATTTT.